This T cell receptor beta chain was sequenced in a study of blood T cell repertoires in COVID-19. Study-wide background: There were acute and convalescent COVID-19 samples, and they came from the United States, Italy and Spain.

The germline CDR1 and CDR2 sequences are MNHEY and SVGEGT. The CDR3 covers 13 residues. Trimming pared 6 bases from V and 7 bases from J, leaving 15 bases between. The method was immunoSEQ multiplex PCR; TCRdb's version includes in-frame clones alone and lacks a portion of them. The sample holds 350,000 to 400,000 clones, 90% seen once. The specimen sequenced was peripheral blood. The receptor was isolated from a man between 18 and 29 years old with active or convalescent COVID-19. The rearrangement links TRBV6-2 or TRBV6-3 to TRBJ1-1, with D possibly being TRBD1 (5 bases). This CDR3 is CASSRAGGNEAFF. The CDR3 bases are TGTGCCAGCAGCCGCGCCGGGGGAAATGAAGCTTTCTTT.